The 20 T cell receptor beta chains below all came from one sample that was sequenced in a study of shared clonotypes between healthy human individuals. Generated by immunoSEQ multiplex PCR, the TCRdb table keeps only in-frame clones and is missing some. Here the sample spans more than 2 million clones, nearly 97% being singletons. Source material: naive CD4+ T cells sorted from blood. Subset specified: CD45RA+ positively selected. The receptors were gathered from a young man in good health.

The CDR3 loop reads CASSLVGLVYEQYF. CDR3 bases: TGTGCCAGCAGTTTAGTGGGACTAGTCTACGAGCAGTACTTC. The gene calls are TRBV28 and TRBJ2-7; 8 bases fit TRBD2. After removal of 2 bases from V and 3 bases from J, the junction contained 3 bases not matched to a gene. Germline CDR1 reads MDHEN; CDR2 reads SYDVKM. CDR3 length: 14 residues.

Comment on this clone: This same CDR3 is encoded by further DNA sequences in the sample. The V call is TRBV5-1, the J call TRBJ2-7; D possibly uses TRBD1 or TRBD2 (5 bases each). Germline V gene lookup returns CDR1 SGHRS and CDR2 YFSETQ. This CDR3 region has 11 residues. The V and J ends lost 4 bases and 4 bases respectively, with 6 bases between them. CDR3: CASSGGYEQYF. For the CDR3, the DNA is TGCGCCAGCAGCGGGGGATACGAGCAGTACTTC.

The chain couples TRBV5-4 to TRBJ1-1; 10 bases are a match to TRBD1. The CDR3 contains 15 residues. Germline V gene lookup returns CDR1 SGHNT and CDR2 YYREEE (reference sequence). Trimming at V came to 6 bases and at J to 5 bases, leaving 10 bases not matched to a gene. The CDR3 here is CASTALGQGDTEAFF. Written as DNA, the CDR3 is TGTGCCAGCACCGCCCTCGGACAGGGGGATACTGAAGCTTTCTTT.

V is TRBV11-3 and J is TRBJ2-2; D gene unclear. The CDR3 contains 14 residues. Germline V gives CDR1 SGHNT, CDR2 YENEEA. Trimming pared 5 bases from V and 2 bases from J, leaving 9 bases between. CDR3 in amino acids: CASSPNRNTGELFF. DNA for the CDR3: TGTGCCAGCAGCCCGAACAGAAACACCGGGGAGCTGTTTTTT.

The V gene is TRBV19, the J gene TRBJ1-5; possibly TRBD1 for D (5 bases). The CDR3 has 14 amino acids. The V gene's germline CDR1 is LNHDA and CDR2 SQIVND (reference sequence). Trimming removed 4 bases from V and 2 bases from J, with 9 bases in between. As DNA, the CDR3 is TGTGCCAGTAGTAGGATCAGGGGCAATCAGCCCCAGCATTTT. Translation gives CASSRIRGNQPQHF.

The chain employs TRBV10-2 and TRBJ2-2; no definite D call. V shed 7 bases and J shed 0 bases, with 9 bases lying between them. The CDR3 consists of 14 residues. Germline values: CDR1 WSHSY, CDR2 SAAADI. The CDR3 bases are TGCGCCAGCAACAAAGGATCGAACACCGGGGAGCTGTTTTTT. It translates to CASNKGSNTGELFF.

The J gene is TRBJ1-2, the V gene TRBV15; possible D gene TRBD1, 6 bases. Per germline, CDR1 LNHNV and CDR2 YYDKDF (reference sequence). There are 14 residues in the CDR3. The V end was cut by 7 bases, the J end by 3 bases, with 15 bases between. In DNA, the CDR3 is TGTGCCACCAAAGGAAACAGGGCTGACTATGGCTACACCTTC. It is translated as CATKGNRADYGYTF.

The chain combines TRBV5-5 with TRBJ1-4; D perhaps matches TRBD1 (5 bases). Germline-derived CDR1 and CDR2 are SGHKS and YYEKEE (reference sequence). The CDR3 consists of 13 residues. V shed 4 bases and J shed 7 bases, with 11 bases lying between them. The CDR3 coding sequence is TGTGCCAGCAGCCCTGGGACGGCTGAAAAACTGTTTTTT. As protein: CASSPGTAEKLFF.

This chain connects TRBV2 to TRBJ2-3; 8 bases agree with TRBD1. The V gene's germline CDR1 is SNHLY and CDR2 FYNNEI. The CDR3 sequence is 13 residues long. V shed 6 bases and J 2 bases; nucleotides not matched to a gene: 1. The CDR3 sequence is CASRQGATDTQYF. In nucleotides, the CDR3 is TGTGCCAGCAGGCAGGGGGCCACAGATACGCAGTATTTT. Full variable domain (rest looked up from reference TRBV2 and TRBJ2-3): EPEVTQTPSHQVTQMGQEVILRCVPISNHLYFYWYRQILGQKVEFLVSFYNNEISEKSEIFDDQFSVERPDGSNFTLKIRSTKLEDSAMYFCASRQGATDTQYFGPGTRLTVL.

The chain has TRBV27 and TRBJ2-6, with D uncertain. V shed 4 bases and J shed 0 bases, with 7 bases lying between them. Germline V lookup: CDR1 MNHEY, CDR2 SMNVEV (reference sequence). This CDR3 region has 15 residues. CDR3 amino acids: CASSSGDSGANVLTF. CDR3 DNA: TGTGCCAGCAGTTCCGGTGACTCTGGGGCCAACGTCCTGACTTTC.

A note on this clone: One end of the junction does not line up with germline, which may come from a read error. J is TRBJ2-3 and V is TRBV7-7; D perhaps matches TRBD2 (6 bases). Germline V gene sequence: CDR1 SSHAT, CDR2 FNYEAQ (reference sequence). The CDR3 has 15 amino acids. CDR3 protein: CASSFSGSSTDTQYF. For the CDR3, the DNA is TGTGCTAGCAGCTTTAGCGGCTCTAGCACAGATACGCAGTATTTT.

This chain joins TRBV5-4 and TRBJ1-1; D is ambiguous. The germline V gene has CDR1 SGHNT and CDR2 YYREEE (reference sequence). CDR3 length: 15 amino acids. The germline V and J ends were trimmed by 3 bases and 2 bases, with 14 bases remaining between them. The CDR3 spells CASSSERQLNTEAFF. The CDR3 nucleotides are TGTGCCAGCAGCTCTGAACGACAACTAAACACTGAAGCTTTCTTT.

A single count supports this clone. The same CDR3 arises from other DNA sequences in this sample as well. The genes are TRBV5-1 and TRBJ2-7; the match to TRBD2 covers 10 bases. V shed 3 bases and J 1 base; nucleotides not matched to a gene: 1. The CDR3 runs to 14 residues. In germline, CDR1 is SGHRS, CDR2 YFSETQ. CDR3 in DNA: TGCGCCAGCAGCTCTAGCGGGAGTTCCTACGAGCAGTACTTC. Translating gives CASSSSGSSYEQYF.

J is TRBJ2-7 and V is TRBV11-2; 8 bases agree with TRBD2. This CDR3 comprises 15 residues. CDR1 and CDR2 from the germline V gene are SGHAT and FQNNGV. V lost 2 bases to trimming and J lost 2 bases; unmatched junction nucleotides: 5. CDR3 in amino acids: CASSLTREGPYEQYF. Here the CDR3 DNA reads TGTGCCAGCAGCTTAACACGGGAGGGACCCTACGAGCAGTACTTC.

The CDR3 protein is CASSLSYQTDTQYF. The CDR3 nucleotides are TGTGCCAGCAGCTTATCCTACCAAACAGATACGCAGTATTTT. The chain recombines TRBV7-2 with TRBJ2-3; D gene uncertain. The CDR3 extends over 14 amino acids. Trimming removed 2 bases at V and 3 bases at J, with 9 bases between. CDR1 SGHTA and CDR2 FQGNSA come from the germline V gene.

This chain uses TRBV7-9 with TRBJ2-3; D unclear. Trimming removed 0 bases at V and 10 bases at J, with 11 bases between. The CDR3 covers 13 residues. Germline loops: CDR1 SEHNR, CDR2 FQNEAQ (reference sequence). The CDR3 region has the DNA TGTGCCAGCAGCTTAGCGCAACAGCGATCGCAGTATTTT. As protein: CASSLAQQRSQYF.

V is TRBV7-2 and J is TRBJ2-2; no clear D gene. Germline CDR1 reads SGHTA; CDR2 reads FQGNSA. V dropped 1 base and J dropped 3 bases, with 9 bases sitting between them. This CDR3 is 15 amino acids long. The CDR3 reads CASSLVGTYTGELFF. CDR3 in DNA: TGTGCCAGCAGCTTAGTCGGCACATACACCGGGGAGCTGTTTTTT.

CDR3 nucleotides: TGTGCCAGCAGCCGTGGGGGGGTCGGGGTTGGATATAGCAATCAGCCCCAGCATTTT. This gives the protein CASSRGGVGVGYSNQPQHF. The rearrangement links TRBV27 to TRBJ1-5; D perhaps matches TRBD1 (5 bases). Germline V CDR1 and CDR2: MNHEY, SMNVEV (reference sequence). This CDR3 has 19 amino acids. The V end was cut by 6 bases, the J end by 0 bases, with 24 bases between.

The chain carries TRBV19 and TRBJ1-2; D call uncertain. Per the germline V gene, CDR1 is LNHDA and CDR2 is SQIVND (reference sequence). V was shortened by 6 bases and J by 8 bases, with 16 bases between the two germline ends. This CDR3 is 13 amino acids long. The CDR3 nucleotides read TGTGCCAGTAGCGACACGGGGTTTGTGGGCTACACCTTC. Translation: CASSDTGFVGYTF.

A remark on this clone: Other DNA sequences in the same sample also yield this CDR3. The chain recombines TRBV7-2 with TRBJ1-3; D gene unclear. V was cut by 5 bases and J by 0 bases, with 8 bases left in between. The CDR3 consists of 14 residues. CDR1 and CDR2 (germline): SGHTA, FQGNSA. CDR3 DNA sequence: TGTGCCAGCAGCCCCATACTCTCTGGAAACACCATATATTTT. This encodes CASSPILSGNTIYF. The full variable domain, its missing parts supplied by reference TRBV7-2 and TRBJ1-3, is GAGVSQSPSNKVTEKGKDVELRCDPISGHTALYWYRQSLGQGLEFLIYFQGNSAPDKSGLPSDRFSAERTGGSVSTLTIQRTQQEDSAVYLCASSPILSGNTIYFGEGSWLTVV.